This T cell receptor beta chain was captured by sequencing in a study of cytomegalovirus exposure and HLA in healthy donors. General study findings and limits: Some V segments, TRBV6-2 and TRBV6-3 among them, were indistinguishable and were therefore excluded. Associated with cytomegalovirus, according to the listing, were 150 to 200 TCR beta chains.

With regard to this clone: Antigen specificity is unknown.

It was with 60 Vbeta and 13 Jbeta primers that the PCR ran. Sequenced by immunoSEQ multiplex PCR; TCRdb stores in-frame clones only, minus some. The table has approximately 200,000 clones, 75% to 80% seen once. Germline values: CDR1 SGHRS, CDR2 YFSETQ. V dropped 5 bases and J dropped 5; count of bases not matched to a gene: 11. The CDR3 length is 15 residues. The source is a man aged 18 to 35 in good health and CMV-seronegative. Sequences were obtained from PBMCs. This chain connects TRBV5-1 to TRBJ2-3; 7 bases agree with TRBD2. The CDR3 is CASSYSGTTRDTQYF. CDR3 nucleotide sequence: TGCGCCAGCAGTTACTCCGGGACTACTCGAGATACGCAGTATTTT.